Listed here are 28 T cell receptor beta chains from one sample, sequenced in a study of regulatory T cells in long-lasting Graves disease (dated by TCRdb to the early 2020s). Libraries came from multiplex PCR. TCRdb records Illumina HiSeq 4000 as the sequencer. TCR beta libraries were built with iRepertoire HTBI primers and Arm-PCR amplification of CDR3 regions. TCRdb's own reprocessing of the public reads used fastp at Q25 and MiXCR and kept productive beta chains. Every distinct CDR3 protein forms one entry, paired with its most common genes and DNA. The sample table lists approximately 290,000 distinct CDR3 sequences, around 21% of them with a count of one. The ten largest clones represent approximately 53% of the sample. The time point tag for this specimen amounts to: persistent/refractory GD, antithyroid drugs over 5 years with positive TRAb. For both TCR sequencing and RNA sequencing, RNA was extracted from PBMCs using TRIzol.

Sequenced here: peripheral blood mononuclear cells (PBMCs), sampled when the disease was refractory, from a patient treated with antithyroid drugs. The receptors originated from a female donor with Graves disease.

This clonotype turned up a few times. J is TRBJ1-1 and V is TRBV5-1; D possibly corresponds to TRBD1 (5 bases). The CDR3 is 16 residues long. The germline V gene has CDR1 SGHRS and CDR2 YFSETQ. V dropped 2 bases and J dropped 3 bases, with 17 bases sitting between them. DNA of the CDR3: TGCGCCAGCAGCTTAGTGACAGCCGAGAGAGACACTGAAGCTTTCTTT. Protein: CASSLVTAERDTEAFF.

This clonotype was seen repeatedly, ten times or more. The chain carries TRBV27 and TRBJ1-1; no definite D call. Trimming pared 2 bases from V and 1 base from J, leaving 11 bases between. Germline V gene data show CDR1 as MNHEY and CDR2 as SMNVEV (reference sequence). The CDR3 extends over 15 amino acids. The CDR3 sequence: CASSLTPSWNTEAFF. The CDR3 nucleotides read TGTGCCAGCAGTTTAACACCTTCATGGAACACTGAAGCTTTCTTT.

The chain couples TRBV6-1 to TRBJ1-2; 8 nucleotides line up with TRBD1. Germline V gene sequence: CDR1 MNHNS, CDR2 SASEGT. The V and J ends lost 10 bases and 2 bases, in that order; junction bases with no gene match: 9. The CDR3 contains 14 residues. For the CDR3, the DNA is TGTGCCACGAAGACAGGGGCGTCCAACTATGGCTACACCTTC. It specifies CATKTGASNYGYTF.

This rearrangement joins TRBV6-2 or TRBV6-3 to TRBJ2-1; D ambiguous. Germline V gives CDR1 MNHEY, CDR2 SVGEGT. The CDR3 is made up of 12 amino acids. Trimming removed 5 bases from V and 5 bases from J, with 7 bases in between. The CDR3 loop reads CASSSGDNEQFF. CDR3 sequence (DNA): TGTGCCAGCAGTAGTGGGGACAATGAGCAGTTCTTC.

V and J are TRBV29-1 and TRBJ2-2; 10 nucleotides agree with TRBD2. J was trimmed by 2 bases and V by 4 bases; bases with no gene match: 4. Germline-derived CDR1 and CDR2 are SQVTM and ANQGSEA. The CDR3 is made up of 15 amino acids. The CDR3 reads CSVAGTSDNTGELFF. The DNA of the CDR3 is TGCAGCGTTGCGGGGACTAGCGATAACACCGGGGAGCTGTTTTTT.

This clonotype was counted at least ten times. The rearrangement joins TRBV11-2 to TRBJ2-4; D not resolved. CDR3 length equals 14 residues. Germline-derived CDR1 and CDR2 are SGHAT and FQNNGV. Trimming removed 4 bases at V and 4 bases at J, with 11 bases between. The CDR3 DNA follows: TGTGCCAGCAGCTCCCTTAGGAGTAAAAACATTCAGTACTTC. It yields the protein CASSSLRSKNIQYF.

This clonotype was detected ten times or more. This sequence joins TRBV25-1 and TRBJ1-1, with a possible D match to TRBD1 (6 bases). V was shortened by 8 bases and J by 5 bases, with 15 bases between the two germline ends. The CDR3 is 13 residues long. CDR1 is MGHDK and CDR2 is SYGVNS in the germline V gene. CDR3 nucleotides: TGTGCCAGCGGGGGGGCAGGGTGGACTGAAGCTTTCTTT. Its translation: CASGGAGWTEAFF.

This clonotype came up a few times. V and J are TRBV5-1 and TRBJ2-7; TRBD2 agrees at 7 bases. CDR1 and CDR2 (germline): SGHRS, YFSETQ. V shed 2 bases, J shed 0 bases, and the junction held 5 bases outside the gene matches. This CDR3 contains 15 residues. The CDR3 loop reads CASSLDSGFSYEQYF. CDR3 DNA sequence: TGCGCCAGCAGCTTAGATAGCGGGTTCTCCTACGAGCAGTACTTC.

In this sample, this clonotype turned up many times. The rearrangement uses TRBV12-3 or TRBV12-4 and TRBJ2-5, with D perhaps matching TRBD2 (6 bases). This CDR3 is 17 amino acids long. Trimming cost V 4 bases and J 1 base, with 19 bases left between them. CDR3 DNA: TGTGCCAGCAGTTCCCCCGGATCAGGCGGGACCCAAGAGACCCAGTACTTC. It codes for CASSSPGSGGTQETQYF.

This clonotype has only a few counts. The chain recombines TRBV19 with TRBJ2-2, with no clear D. This CDR3 is built from 12 residues. Trimming left V 4 bases short and J 4 bases short, with 4 bases between. Per germline, CDR1 LNHDA and CDR2 SQIVND (reference sequence). Here the CDR3 reads CASSSFTGELFF. CDR3 coding DNA: TGTGCCAGTAGTAGCTTCACCGGGGAGCTGTTTTTT.

There are many counts of this clonotype. This rearrangement joins TRBV7-2 to TRBJ1-5; possibly TRBD1 for D (6 bases). Trimming removed 3 bases from V and 5 bases from J, with 8 bases in between. CDR3 size: 13 residues. Germline V lookup: CDR1 SGHTA, CDR2 FQGNSA. Here the CDR3 reads CASSFGTYQPQHF. Written as DNA, the CDR3 is TGTGCCAGCAGCTTCGGGACATATCAGCCCCAGCATTTT.

This clonotype has a count of ten or more. The chain couples TRBV6-2 or TRBV6-3 to TRBJ2-7, with 9 bases matching TRBD1. The CDR3 runs 14 residues. Germline trimming cut 6 bases from V and 3 bases from J; bases unmatched to any gene: 6. Germline-derived CDR1 and CDR2 are MNHEY and SVGEGT. CDR3 DNA: TGTGCCAGCAGGACAGGGGGTGCGGACTACGAGCAGTACTTC. This sequence encodes CASRTGGADYEQYF.

This clonotype was counted a few times. The chain combines TRBV28 with TRBJ2-1, with a weak D call TRBD1 (6 bases). Trimming stripped 6 bases from V and 6 bases from J, with 12 bases between. The CDR3 has 13 residues. Germline values: CDR1 MDHEN, CDR2 SYDVKM. In DNA form, the CDR3 reads TGTGCCAGCAGATATACAGGGTCCAATGAGCAGTTCTTC. Protein: CASRYTGSNEQFF. The full variable domain, with the rest looked up from reference TRBV28 and TRBJ2-1, is DVKVTQSSRYLVKRTGEKVFLECVQDMDHENMFWYRQDPGLGLRLIYFSYDVKMKEKGDIPEGYSVSREKKERFSLILESASTNQTSMYLCASRYTGSNEQFFGPGTRLTVL.

Comment on this clonotype: Germline and junction disagree at one end, which may indicate a read error. This chain joins TRBV9 and TRBJ2-2; D might be TRBD2 (5 bases). Germline V CDR1 and CDR2: SGDLS, YYNGEE. This CDR3 region has 16 residues. CDR3 sequence reads: CASSVGHFANTGELLF. CDR3 sequence (DNA): TGTGCCAGCAGCGTAGGTCACTTTGCGAACACCGGGGAGCTGCTTTTT.

This clonotype has a handful of counts. The chain combines TRBV19 with TRBJ1-1; 9 bases line up with TRBD1. This CDR3 is 17 amino acids long. In germline, CDR1 is LNHDA, CDR2 SQIVND (reference sequence). The ends lost 5 bases at V and 0 bases at J; junction bases unmatched: 10. The CDR3 here is CASSSTGGAWLNTEAFF. CDR3 coding DNA: TGTGCCAGTAGTTCTACAGGGGGCGCTTGGCTGAACACTGAAGCTTTCTTT.

This clonotype turned up a few times. CDR3 region: CAWSVPGQGHYEQYF. The CDR3 DNA reads as TGTGCCTGGAGTGTACCGGGACAGGGTCATTACGAGCAGTACTTC. V is TRBV30 and J is TRBJ2-7, with 9 bases lining up with TRBD1. The CDR3 totals 15 residues. Per the germline V gene, CDR1 is GTSNPN and CDR2 is SVGIG (reference sequence). With 0 bases clipped from V and 4 bases from J, the junction kept 7 bases outside the gene matches.

J is TRBJ2-2 and V is TRBV27; 12 bases are a match to TRBD2. This CDR3 has 21 residues. The V segment lost 3 bases and the J segment 2 bases; nucleotides outside the gene matches: 16. Germline values: CDR1 MNHEY, CDR2 SMNVEV (reference sequence). CDR3 protein: CASSFKSWLAGGGKNTGELFF. DNA of the CDR3: TGTGCCAGCAGTTTCAAGTCTTGGCTAGCGGGGGGGGGGAAAAACACCGGGGAGCTGTTTTTT.

The chain recombines TRBV2 with TRBJ1-6; D remains ambiguous. V shed 4 bases and J shed 2 bases, with 9 bases lying between them. The germline CDR1 and CDR2 sequences are SNHLY and FYNNEI. The CDR3 consists of 15 residues. CDR3 nucleotides: TGTGCCAGCAGTGTGACTTCTCCCTATAATTCACCCCTCCACTTT. It encodes CASSVTSPYNSPLHF.

About this clonotype itself: It may be a read error: a sequence one base away is much more abundant. The CDR3 bases are TGCAGTGCTAGGGCGACAGGGGGGGGCGAAAAACTGTTTTTT. Protein: CSARATGGGEKLFF. The chain links TRBV20-1 to TRBJ1-4, with 9 bases identical to TRBD1. V lost 3 bases, J lost 8 bases, and 7 bases stayed unmatched. From germline, CDR1 is DFQATT and CDR2 SNEGSKA (reference sequence). This CDR3 has 14 amino acids.

Only a few counts were recorded for this clonotype. V usage is TRBV7-9 and J usage is TRBJ1-6, with 7 bases lining up with TRBD1. Trimming at V came to 1 base and at J to 10 bases, leaving 7 bases not matched to a gene. Germline CDR1 is SEHNR and CDR2 is FQNEAQ (reference sequence). The CDR3 has 15 amino acids. This CDR3 reads CASSLEGPGQSPLHF. CDR3 DNA: TGTGCCAGCAGCTTAGAAGGTCCGGGACAGTCACCCCTCCACTTT. Complete variable domain (other parts from reference TRBV7-9 and TRBJ1-6): DTGVSQNPRHKITKRGQNVTFRCDPISEHNRLYWYRQTLGQGPEFLTYFQNEAQLEKSRLLSDRFSAERPKGSFSTLEIQRTEQGDSAMYLCASSLEGPGQSPLHFGNGTRLTVT.

The rearrangement joins TRBV7-7 to TRBJ2-6; the D gene is possibly TRBD1 (6 bases). Germline V gives CDR1 SSHAT, CDR2 FNYEAQ (reference sequence). CDR3 length: 20 amino acids. The DNA of the CDR3 is TGTGCTAGCCACATAGAACAGGGCTCCCGGATGAGCTCTGGGGCCAACGTCCTGACTTTC. Residues: CASHIEQGSRMSSGANVLTF.

This clonotype has a single count. Given a much more abundant clone one base away, this may be a read error. This rearrangement joins TRBV12-3 or TRBV12-4 to TRBJ1-2, with 8 bases matching TRBD1. CDR3 length equals 15 residues. The junction had 11 bases not matched to a gene; V was cut back by 3 bases and J by 8 bases. CDR3 coding DNA: TGTGCCAGCAGTTTTGTTGGCGGGGCAGGGGGCGGCTACACCTTC. Translation gives CASSFVGGAGGGYTF.

This clonotype was seen a handful of times. The rearrangement links TRBV2 to TRBJ2-7; the D gene is possibly TRBD2 (5 bases). V was clipped by 8 bases and J by 1 base, with 9 bases between them. The germline gives CDR1 SNHLY, CDR2 FYNNEI. The CDR3 is 12 residues long. The CDR3 DNA reads TGTGCCAGCGGCCGGGATTCCTACGAGCAGTACTTC. Translation gives CASGRDSYEQYF.

This chain's CDR3 is CASSFPPQETQYF. CDR3 nucleotides: TGTGCCAGCAGCTTCCCACCGCAAGAGACCCAGTACTTC. The chain combines TRBV7-2 with TRBJ2-5; no reliable D call. The V end lost 3 bases, the J end lost 2 bases, and 7 bases lay between the germline ends. The CDR3 totals 13 residues. Germline values: CDR1 SGHTA, CDR2 FQGNSA.

V usage is TRBV20-1 and J usage is TRBJ2-3, with a weak D call TRBD2 (5 bases). This CDR3 spans 15 amino acids. V was shortened by 3 bases and J by 5 bases, with 18 bases between the two germline ends. Germline CDR1 DFQATT, CDR2 SNEGSKA (reference sequence). The CDR3 loop is CSASTTGIYQDTQYF. For the CDR3, the DNA is TGCAGTGCTAGTACAACCGGGATTTACCAAGATACGCAGTATTTT.

This clonotype appeared many times. The chain combines TRBV12-3 or TRBV12-4 with TRBJ2-5; D remains ambiguous. Trimming stripped 6 bases from V and 0 bases from J, with 14 bases between. This CDR3 spans 15 amino acids. The CDR3 loop reads CASSLMDGNQETQYF. The CDR3 DNA reads as TGTGCCAGCAGCCTCATGGACGGAAACCAAGAGACCCAGTACTTC.

This clonotype came up a few times. The CDR3 region has the DNA TGTGCCAGCAGTCCCCCCAGCGGGACCCCTGGGGCCAACGTCCTGACTTTC. Its translation: CASSPPSGTPGANVLTF. The J gene is TRBJ2-6, the V gene TRBV12-3 or TRBV12-4; the match to TRBD2 covers 7 bases. With V trimmed by 5 bases and J by 2 bases, 9 bases remained unmatched. The CDR3 covers 17 residues.

In this sample, this clonotype turned up a few times. V is TRBV19 and J is TRBJ1-1; perhaps TRBD1 as D (5 bases). Germline CDR1 and CDR2: LNHDA and SQIVND (reference sequence). The CDR3 is 15 residues long. V was trimmed by 3 bases and J by 5 bases, leaving 16 bases between them. The CDR3 sequence: CASSILGGVGTEAFF. The CDR3 bases are TGTGCCAGTAGTATCCTTGGGGGAGTGGGGACTGAAGCTTTCTTT.